A single sample is the source of the 23 T cell receptor beta chains below, sequenced in a study of T cells after yellow fever vaccination. TCRdb re-called the 5' RACE reads with MiXCR, one entry per CDR3 protein. The sample lists 42,000 or so distinct CDR3 sequences; about 6.8% were seen once. The sequenced sample was CD8+ T cells not binding an NS4B(214-222) dextramer, sorted from PBMCs, obtained 45 days after the yellow fever booster vaccination. These receptors originate from a man aged 25-45 years who received the YFV17D yellow fever vaccine.

As regards this clonotype: A much larger clone differs by one base, so this may be a read error. Since the CDR3 does not end with the conserved phenylalanine or tryptophan, this likely comes from a read error. V and J are TRBV7-9 and TRBJ1-1, with D unresolved. Looked up from germline, CDR1 is SEHNR and CDR2 is FQNEAQ (reference sequence). V shed 5 bases and J shed 6 bases, with 10 bases lying between them. This CDR3 is 12 amino acids long. The CDR3 protein is CASSLVLAEAFL. CDR3 sequence (DNA): TGTGCCAGCAGCCTCGTCCTCGCTGAAGCTTTCCTT.

Many counts were recorded for this clonotype. The chain is built from TRBV6-2 or TRBV6-3 and TRBJ2-1, with 10 bases matching TRBD2. Trimming at V came to 4 bases and at J to 8 bases, leaving 11 bases not matched to a gene. Germline lookup yields CDR1 MNHEY and CDR2 SVGEGT. The CDR3 is made up of 16 amino acids. The DNA for the CDR3 is TGTGCCAGCAGTTCTACCCTAGCGGGAGTATATGATGAGCAGTTCTTC. This gives the protein CASSSTLAGVYDEQFF.

This clonotype was picked up many times. This sequence joins TRBV7-8 and TRBJ2-1, with a possible D match to TRBD2 (5 bases). Per the germline V gene, CDR1 is SGHVS and CDR2 is FQNEAQ. Trimming left V 6 bases short and J 3 bases short, with 15 bases between. CDR3 length equals 15 residues. CDR3 in amino acids: CASSLDSGIYNEQFF. CDR3 coding DNA: TGTGCCAGCAGTTTGGACTCTGGGATCTACAATGAGCAGTTCTTC.

Points on this clonotype: This could be a read error, since a much larger clone is one nucleotide away. This sequence joins TRBV4-3 and TRBJ1-1; possible D gene TRBD1, 5 bases. CDR1 LGHNA and CDR2 YSLEER come from the germline V gene. The CDR3 loop spans 14 amino acids. The CDR3 region has the DNA TGCGCCAGCAGCCAGCAAGGGACCAGCACTGAATCTTTCTTT. It codes for CASSQQGTSTESFF.

This clonotype was detected ten times or more. The chain is built from TRBV15 and TRBJ2-4; D is possibly TRBD1 (6 bases). V shed 5 bases and J shed 0 bases, with 14 bases lying between them. Germline CDR1 LNHNV, CDR2 YYDKDF (reference sequence). This CDR3 has 16 residues. CDR3 sequence: CATSRLEGVAKNIQYF. The DNA of the CDR3 is TGTGCCACCAGCCGCCTAGAGGGGGTAGCCAAAAACATTCAGTACTTC. Full variable domain (remainder filled in from reference TRBV15 and TRBJ2-4): DAMVIQNPRYQVTQFGKPVTLSCSQTLNHNVMYWYQQKSSQAPKLLFHYYDKDFNNEADTPDNFQSRRPNTSFCFLDIRSPGLGDTAMYLCATSRLEGVAKNIQYFGAGTRLSVL.

This clonotype was recorded at least ten times. This chain joins TRBV7-9 and TRBJ2-7; D is uncertain. Trimming removed 1 base at V and 1 base at J, with 8 bases between. This CDR3 is 14 amino acids long. Germline CDR1 and CDR2: SEHNR and FQNEAQ (reference sequence). CDR3 coding DNA: TGTGCCAGCAGCTTAGATGGATTTTCCTACGAGCAGTACTTC. As protein: CASSLDGFSYEQYF.

This clonotype was detected ten times or more. V and J are TRBV27 and TRBJ1-5, with unresolved D. The CDR3 has 13 residues. Between the trimmed V and J ends, which lost 4 bases and 3 bases, there was a span of 7 bases. Germline CDR1 MNHEY, CDR2 SMNVEV (reference sequence). The CDR3 DNA follows: TGTGCCAGCAGTTGGGGATACAATCAGCCCCAGCATTTT. It is translated as CASSWGYNQPQHF.

This clonotype was seen repeatedly, ten times or more. This chain connects TRBV20-1 to TRBJ2-1, with D tentatively TRBD2 (6 bases). This CDR3 is 14 amino acids long. V dropped 4 bases and J dropped 6 bases, with 16 bases sitting between them. The germline V gene has CDR1 DFQATT and CDR2 SNEGSKA (reference sequence). CDR3 DNA: TGCAGTGCTACCCCGGGAGCTTATTCCAATGAGCAGTTCTTC. It encodes CSATPGAYSNEQFF.

There are many counts of this clonotype. This chain joins TRBV7-9 and TRBJ2-1, with 7 nucleotides matching TRBD2. V shed 2 bases and J 2 bases; nucleotides not matched to a gene: 9. This CDR3 comprises 17 residues. CDR1 and CDR2 (germline): SEHNR, FQNEAQ (reference sequence). CDR3 sequence reads: CASSLWGRGFTYNEQFF. The DNA for the CDR3 is TGTGCCAGCAGCTTATGGGGGAGGGGATTTACCTACAATGAGCAGTTCTTC.

There are many counts of this clonotype. The chain employs TRBV12-5 and TRBJ1-5; D gene unclear. Germline CDR1 reads LGHNT; CDR2 reads FRNRAP. Deletions cut 2 bases from V and 6 bases from J, with 5 bases between. The CDR3 sequence is 12 residues long. The CDR3 region has the DNA TGTGCTAGTGGTTTGCCCACTCAGCCCCAGCATTTT. The encoded protein is CASGLPTQPQHF.

This clonotype has a handful of counts. This chain joins TRBV2 and TRBJ2-7; 11 nucleotides line up with TRBD2. This CDR3 comprises 15 residues. Germline lookup yields CDR1 SNHLY and CDR2 FYNNEI. The J segment lost 3 bases and the V segment lost 2 bases, leaving 3 bases of the junction unmatched. CDR3 DNA: TGTGCCAGCAGTGAACCACTAGCGGGGGTCTACGAGCAGTACTTC. Translated: CASSEPLAGVYEQYF.

This clonotype was seen repeatedly, ten times or more. This chain joins TRBV20-1 and TRBJ1-1; TRBD1 is a possible D gene (5 bases). V lost 7 bases to trimming and J lost 4 bases, with 16 bases between them. CDR3 length equals 13 residues. CDR1 DFQATT and CDR2 SNEGSKA come from the germline V gene (reference sequence). Here the CDR3 reads CSGGGNFATEAFF. The CDR3 DNA follows: TGCAGTGGGGGGGGAAACTTTGCCACTGAAGCTTTCTTT.

The gene calls are TRBV4-3 and TRBJ2-2, with 12 bases identical to TRBD2. Germline lookup yields CDR1 LGHNA and CDR2 YSLEER. The CDR3 is made up of 18 amino acids. Unmatched junction bases numbered 7, after V lost 0 bases and J lost 5 bases. CDR3 DNA sequence: TGCGCCAGCAGCCAAGAACGACTAGCGGGAGTTGGAACCGGGGAGCTGTTTTTT. This sequence encodes CASSQERLAGVGTGELFF.

This clonotype was picked up many times. The chain couples TRBV4-3 to TRBJ2-7; TRBD1 might be the D (6 bases). The V and J ends lost 4 bases and 2 bases respectively, with 15 bases between them. The CDR3 totals 15 residues. Germline CDR1 is LGHNA and CDR2 is YSLEER. The CDR3 nucleotides are TGCGCCAGCAGCCCGACAGGCCAAAGCGCCTACGAGCAGTACTTC. Its protein is CASSPTGQSAYEQYF.

This clonotype was detected many times. The V gene is TRBV13, the J gene TRBJ2-7, with unresolved D. The CDR3 totals 14 residues. The V and J ends lost 1 base and 3 bases respectively, with 10 bases between them. Looked up from germline, CDR1 is PRHDT and CDR2 is FYEKMQ (reference sequence). Written as DNA, the CDR3 is TGTGCCAGCAGCTTAGAAAACAAGGGCTACGAGCAGTACTTC. This sequence encodes CASSLENKGYEQYF.

On this clonotype: A read error is possible here, since a much larger clone lies one base away. The V call is TRBV7-2, the J call TRBJ2-3; D unresolved. Per the germline V gene, CDR1 is SGHTA and CDR2 is FQGNSA. This CDR3 region has 15 residues. The CDR3 loop reads CASGLRHSSTDTQYF. In DNA, the CDR3 is TGTGCCAGCGGCTTAAGGCACTCTAGCACAGATACGCAGTATTTT.

This clonotype was counted at least ten times. This chain links TRBV15 with TRBJ2-3; 8 nucleotides match TRBD2. This CDR3 contains 14 residues. Looked up from germline, CDR1 is LNHNV and CDR2 is YYDKDF (reference sequence). Unmatched junction bases numbered 9, after V lost 9 bases and J lost 4 bases. CDR3: CATCVSGGADTQYF. Written as DNA, the CDR3 is TGTGCCACTTGTGTGTCGGGGGGGGCAGATACGCAGTATTTT.

This clonotype was seen many times. The J gene is TRBJ2-7, the V gene TRBV4-3, with a weak D call TRBD2 (6 bases). This CDR3 region has 14 residues. CDR1 LGHNA and CDR2 YSLEER come from the germline V gene. V was pared by 0 bases and J by 1 base, with 7 bases between. In nucleotides, the CDR3 is TGCGCCAGCAGCCAAGATAGCGGTTCCTACGAGCAGTACTTC. Translating gives CASSQDSGSYEQYF.

This chain uses TRBV7-9 with TRBJ2-7; D not certain. The germline V gene encodes CDR1 SEHNR and CDR2 FQNEAQ (reference sequence). With 10 bases removed from V and 4 bases from J, the gap between germline ends came to 20 bases. The CDR3 has 14 residues. The CDR3 DNA reads TGTGCCATGAGCCCCGGGCTCCTGTGGTACGAGCAGTACTTC. Residues: CAMSPGLLWYEQYF.

This clonotype occurred many times. The chain employs TRBV29-1 and TRBJ2-3; tentatively, D is TRBD1 (6 bases). V dropped 7 bases and J dropped 6 bases, with 20 bases sitting between them. The CDR3 is 14 residues long. Germline loops: CDR1 SQVTM, CDR2 ANQGSEA. DNA for the CDR3: TGCAGCGCTATATATCCTGGCAGGGGCGATACGCAGTATTTT. Amino acids: CSAIYPGRGDTQYF.

This clonotype was seen at least ten times. The genes are TRBV11-2 and TRBJ2-1; tentatively, D is TRBD1 or TRBD2 (5 bases each). There are 12 residues in the CDR3. Per the germline V gene, CDR1 is SGHAT and CDR2 is FQNNGV. V lost 5 bases to trimming and J lost 6 bases, with 8 bases between them. The CDR3 DNA reads TGTGCCAGCAGCCAAGGGACCAATGAGCAGTTCTTC. This codes for CASSQGTNEQFF.

At least ten counts were recorded for this clonotype. The V gene is TRBV29-1, the J gene TRBJ2-3, with D tentatively TRBD2 (6 bases). CDR1 and CDR2 from the germline V gene are SQVTM and ANQGSEA. Between the trimmed V and J ends, which lost 4 bases and 6 bases, there was a span of 8 bases. This CDR3 region has 11 residues. CDR3 sequence (DNA): TGCAGCGTTGTAGCGGAGGATACGCAGTATTTT. Translated: CSVVAEDTQYF.

This clonotype has a count of ten or more. V usage is TRBV7-2 and J usage is TRBJ2-3, with TRBD2 matching over 10 bases. The V segment lost 5 bases and the J segment 1 base; nucleotides outside the gene matches: 3. This CDR3 has 15 amino acids. Germline V lookup: CDR1 SGHTA, CDR2 FQGNSA. CDR3 DNA: TGTGCCAGCAGCCCCCTAGCGGGAGGCACAGATACGCAGTATTTT. Translated, it gives CASSPLAGGTDTQYF.